The T cell receptor (beta chain) under discussion was sequenced for a study of Ad26.COV2.S vaccination and SARS-CoV-2 variants. The CDR3 is made up of 14 amino acids. V lost 3 bases, J lost 7 bases, and 7 bases stayed unmatched. CDR1 is ENHRY and CDR2 is SYGVKD in the germline V gene. Sequencing used immunoSEQ multiplex PCR; TCRdb keeps in-frame clones, though not all of them. The data contain about 320,000 clones, around 83% of them seen just once; the ten biggest clones take up 1.5% to 2.5%. Treatment reported: 19 received Ad26.COV2.S at low or high dose, single or two shots; several received placebo; per-sample allocation not given. Day 63 after the first vaccine or placebo injection was the time point for sampling.

The source material was peripheral blood, sampled in a trial of Ad26.COV2.S vaccine versus placebo. J is TRBJ1-1 and V is TRBV10-3, with TRBD1 matching over 8 bases. This receptor was obtained from a person between 18 and 60 years old who received the Ad26.COV2.S COVID-19 vaccine or a placebo. The CDR3 spells CAISDGQGPIEAFF. The CDR3 DNA follows: TGTGCCATCAGTGACGGACAGGGTCCCATTGAAGCTTTCTTT.